The next 3 T cell receptor beta chains were all read from a single sample in a study of glioma-infiltrating T cells. Amplification of TCR alpha and beta CDR3 regions from RNA used iRepertoire nested multiplex PCR. TCRdb re-analysed the multiplex PCR reads in MiXCR, keeping a single row per CDR3 protein. The sample has some 100,000 distinct CDR3 sequences, about 25% seen once; the top ten hold 35%. Material for sequencing was glioma tissue, nonneoplastic brain tissue, or PBMCs (not recorded which). The receptors were gathered from a human donor with low-grade glioma or glioblastoma, undergoing nonglioma brain surgery, or in good health (not recorded which).

As regards this clonotype: Given a much more abundant clone one base away, this may be a read error. The chain is built from TRBV30 and TRBJ2-1; D not resolved. This CDR3 contains 14 residues. CDR1 is GTSNPN, CDR2 SVGIG, per germline (reference sequence). The CDR3 is CAWSVRSEYNGQFF. DNA for the CDR3: TGTGCCTGGAGTGTACGGTCAGAGTACAATGGGCAGTTCTTC.

This clonotype was observed at least ten times. This chain connects TRBV14 to TRBJ2-5; the match to TRBD1 covers 7 bases. The junction had 3 bases not matched to a gene; V was cut back by 3 bases and J by 2 bases. The CDR3 totals 14 residues. Germline CDR1 SGHDN, CDR2 FVKESK. Here the CDR3 reads CASSHPGQQETQYF. For the CDR3, the DNA is TGTGCCAGCAGCCACCCGGGACAGCAAGAGACCCAGTACTTC.

The sample holds many counts of this clonotype. CDR3 residues: CASSLSWTGDTEAFF. The CDR3 nucleotides read TGTGCCAGCAGTTTATCCTGGACAGGGGACACTGAAGCTTTCTTT. The chain carries TRBV27 and TRBJ1-1; 9 bases are shared with TRBD1. The germline V gene encodes CDR1 MNHEY and CDR2 SMNVEV (reference sequence). The CDR3 runs 15 residues. The J segment lost 3 bases and the V segment lost 0 bases, leaving 2 bases of the junction unmatched.